The present TCR beta chain was sequenced within a study of cytomegalovirus exposure and HLA in healthy donors. Overall study: An early data release held 80 million or so unique TCRs from HLA-typed donors. Study-level findings and limits: Earlier results showed most TCR beta V segments being productive about 87% or about 30% of the time. Highly shared sequence variants in one cluster were likely a sequencing artifact.

The CDR3 spans 18 residues. Germline assignment: CDR1 MDHEN and CDR2 SYDVKM. The V gene end was trimmed by 5 bases and the J gene end by 1 base; junction bases not matched to a gene: 14. There are a few counts of this clone. Its antigen remains unknown. Primers included in the PCR were 60 Vbeta and 13 Jbeta primers. TCRdb's copy holds only in-frame clones and misses some; the assay was immunoSEQ multiplex PCR. The sample carries about 150,000 clones, more than 75% recorded once. The sample consisted of PBMCs. This chain uses TRBV28 with TRBJ2-5, with TRBD2 matching over 9 bases. This sequence originates from a man aged 25 to 45 in good health and CMV-seropositive. CDR3 sequence (DNA): TGTGCCAGCAGTCCACCGGGACTAGCTCAGGGGTCCCAAGAGACCCAGTACTTC. Translating gives CASSPPGLAQGSQETQYF.